These T cell receptor beta chains were read from a single sample in a study of T-cell memory formation after mild COVID-19. MiXCR, applied by TCRdb to the 5' RACE reads, yields one record per CDR3 protein. This table has about 430,000 distinct CDR3 sequences, 20% to 30% appearing once. Material for sequencing was PBMCs or a T cell subset sorted from them (not recorded which). These receptors were collected from an adult woman who had mild COVID-19 (a few samples of this study predate the infection). Cell type and time point are not known. Each CDR3 is given with its conserved first and last residue. Each record gives: clone size, V gene, J gene, D gene, CDR3 DNA, CDR3 protein. D genes are given only for firm matches. The size field is filled for only some rows; it gives once, few, many or a size class.

>.|TRBV7-6|TRBJ1-5|.
TGTGCCAGCAGCTTAGGGGGCGCCGGCAATCAGCCCCAGCATTTT
CASSLGGAGNQPQHF
>.|TRBV5-4|TRBJ2-1|TRBD2
TGTGCCAGCACCTATGGAGGGACTAGCCCCTCCAATGAGCAGTTCTTC
CASTYGGTSPSNEQFF
>.|TRBV7-9|TRBJ1-1|.
TGTGCCAGCAGCGAAGGAAATGAAGCTTTCTTT
CASSEGNEAFF
>few|TRBV7-9|TRBJ2-5|.
TGTGCCAGCAGCTTAGCGTCAGAAGAGACCCAGTACTTC
CASSLASEETQYF
>many|TRBV12-3/TRBV12-4|TRBJ2-5|.
TGTGCCAGCACCCTAGGGGAGACCCAGTACTTC
CASTLGETQYF
>once|TRBV6-5|TRBJ2-3|TRBD2
TGTGCCATCAGCAACGGACTAGGGGTGGATACGCAGTATTTT
CAISNGLGVDTQYF
>.|TRBV12-3/TRBV12-4|TRBJ2-1|.
TGTGCCAGCACTCCCGGGACTTCCGTCAATGAGCAGTTCTTC
CASTPGTSVNEQFF
>.|TRBV6-5|TRBJ1-1|.
TGTGCCAGCAGTTATCAGGACGGAAACACTGAAGCTTTCTTT
CASSYQDGNTEAFF
>many|TRBV7-2|TRBJ2-5|.
TGTGCCAGCACTATACTACGACGGGCAGAGACCCAGTACTTC
CASTILRRAETQYF
>.|TRBV7-6|TRBJ2-5|.
TGTGCCAGCAGCTTAGTACGGGGTCCCGAGGAGACCCAGTACTTC
CASSLVRGPEETQYF
>.|TRBV4-1|TRBJ1-3|.
TGCGCCAGCAGCCAAGACACGACGGTCTCTGGAAACACCATATATTTT
CASSQDTTVSGNTIYF
>.|TRBV11-2|TRBJ2-2|TRBD1
TGTGCCAGTTCCGGGACAGGGGTTACCGGGGAGCTGTTTTTT
CASSGTGVTGELFF
>few|TRBV4-1|TRBJ1-5|TRBD1
TGCGCCAGCAGCCAAGTGGGACAGGGTGATCAGCCCCAGCATTTT
CASSQVGQGDQPQHF
>.|TRBV7-2|TRBJ2-1|TRBD2
TGTGCCAGCAGCCAGGGACTAGCGGGAGGGCGTGAGCAGTTCTTC
CASSQGLAGGREQFF
>.|TRBV12-3/TRBV12-4|TRBJ2-3|.
TGTGCCAGCAGTTTAGGTCAAACCCCAGCAGATACGCAGTATTTT
CASSLGQTPADTQYF
>few|TRBV7-9|TRBJ1-2|.
TGTGCCAGCAGCCCTCGGGGGGGTATGGGCTACACCTTC
CASSPRGGMGYTF
>.|TRBV7-9|TRBJ1-1|.
TGTGCCAGCAGCTTAGCGGGGGGCCCCCCGGCTTTCTTT
CASSLAGGPPAFF
>.|TRBV5-5|TRBJ2-1|.
TGTGCCAGCAGCTCGGGACGGATGCACAATGAGCAGTTCTTC
CASSSGRMHNEQFF
>many|TRBV20-1|TRBJ2-3|TRBD1
TGCAGTGCTAGAGGGACAGGGGCAACAGATACGCAGTATTTT
CSARGTGATDTQYF
>.|TRBV20-1|TRBJ1-1|TRBD1
TGCAGTGGGCGGACAGGGAGTATGAACACTGAAGCTTTCTTT
CSGRTGSMNTEAFF
>few|TRBV15|TRBJ2-7|.
TGTGCCACCAGCAGAGAGGGCGGGGTCGCCTACGAGCAGTACTTC
CATSREGGVAYEQYF
>.|TRBV7-2|TRBJ2-3|.
TGTGCCAGCAGCTTAACGGCGGGAAGGGCCCGCACAGATACGCAGTATTTT
CASSLTAGRARTDTQYF
>few|TRBV3-1|TRBJ1-5|.
TGTGCCAGCAGCCAAGGGGGGGCGACTCGAAATCAGCCCCAGCATTTT
CASSQGGATRNQPQHF
>.|TRBV4-1|TRBJ2-3|.
TGCGCCAGCAGCCAAGTGGGGGTCAACACAGATACGCAGTATTTT
CASSQVGVNTDTQYF
>.|TRBV29-1|TRBJ2-4|.
TGCAGCGTTGAAGATTGGGCGGAAGGGAACATTCAGTACTTC
CSVEDWAEGNIQYF
>.|TRBV2|TRBJ2-1|.
TGTGCCAGCAGTGACCTAGGCCCACTTAATGAGCAGTTCTTC
CASSDLGPLNEQFF
>few|TRBV24-1|TRBJ2-1|TRBD2
TGTGCCACCACCGGGGGGTTTCACAATGAGCAGTTCTTC
CATTGGFHNEQFF
>once|TRBV6-1|TRBJ1-5|.
TGTGCCAGCAGTGAAGGAGTAGGAGGGTACAATACCTATCAGCCCCAGCATTTT
CASSEGVGGYNTYQPQHF
>.|TRBV25-1|TRBJ2-1|.
TGTGCCAGCAGTGAATCAGAGGCAGGTGGCACCAATGAGCAGTTCTTC
CASSESEAGGTNEQFF
>.|TRBV6-5|TRBJ2-7|TRBD2
TGTGCCAGCAGTCGCGGACTAGCGGGTGACTACGAGCAGTACTTC
CASSRGLAGDYEQYF
>.|TRBV5-1|TRBJ1-2|TRBD1
TGCGCCAGCAGCACGGGACAGGGGGGTGGCTACACCTTC
CASSTGQGGGYTF
>.|TRBV5-1|TRBJ1-3|.
TGCGCCAGCAGCGCCTCTGTTACAGGCAACTCTGGAAACACCATATATTTT
CASSASVTGNSGNTIYF
>.|TRBV15|TRBJ2-5|TRBD1
TGTGCCACCAGAGGACAGGTGTGGATATCCCCAACCAGACTTAATCCGGAGACCCAGTACTTC
CATRGQVWISPTRLNPETQYF
>.|TRBV12-3/TRBV12-4|TRBJ2-1|TRBD2
TGTGCCAGCAAAGGACTAGGGGACAATGAGCAGTTCTTC
CASKGLGDNEQFF
>.|TRBV20-1|TRBJ1-4|TRBD1
TGCAGTGCCACTACAGGGGGCTTAGGGGAAAAACTGTTTTTT
CSATTGGLGEKLFF
>.|TRBV20-1|TRBJ2-5|.
TGCAGTGCTAGGCAACAGGGTGTCGGGGAGACCCAGTACTTC
CSARQQGVGETQYF
>.|TRBV11-2|TRBJ2-3|.
TGTGCCAGCAGCGACCCGACTAGGGGCACAGATACGCAGTATTTT
CASSDPTRGTDTQYF
>.|TRBV7-2|TRBJ2-3|TRBD2
TGTGCCAGCAGCTTAGCGGGGACTAGCGGGAGTGCGCAGTATTTT
CASSLAGTSGSAQYF
>.|TRBV28|TRBJ1-1|.
TGTGCCAGCAGTTTACCTCCCCCATACGAAGCTTTCTTT
CASSLPPPYEAFF
>.|TRBV7-8|TRBJ2-1|TRBD2
TGTGCCAGCAGCTTAGCGCGTCTAGCGGGAGTGGGTGAGCAGTTCTTC
CASSLARLAGVGEQFF
>.|TRBV7-8|TRBJ2-7|.
TGTGCCAGCAGCCCCAGGGACTTGCAATACGAGCAGTACTTC
CASSPRDLQYEQYF
>.|TRBV5-8|TRBJ2-1|TRBD2
TGTGCCAGCAGCCTCCTTGGGGCTTTGACTAGCGGGGGCGTTGGGAATGAGCAGTTCTTC
CASSLLGALTSGGVGNEQFF
>.|TRBV30|TRBJ2-6|.
TGTGCCTGGACCGGGGCCAACGTCCTGACTTTC
CAWTGANVLTF